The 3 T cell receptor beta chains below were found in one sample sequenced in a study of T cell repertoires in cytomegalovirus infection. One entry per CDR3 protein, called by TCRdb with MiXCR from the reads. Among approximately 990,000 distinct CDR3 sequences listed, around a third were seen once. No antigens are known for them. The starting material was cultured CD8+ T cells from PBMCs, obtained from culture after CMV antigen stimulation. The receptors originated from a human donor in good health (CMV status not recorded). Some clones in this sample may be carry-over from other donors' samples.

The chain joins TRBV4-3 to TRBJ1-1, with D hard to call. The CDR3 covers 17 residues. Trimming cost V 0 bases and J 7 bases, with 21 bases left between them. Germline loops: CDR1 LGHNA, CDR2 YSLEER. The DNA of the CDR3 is TGCGCCAGCAGCCAAGACCCTAGAACAATGGTCCCATATGAAGCTTTCTTT. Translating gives CASSQDPRTMVPYEAFF.

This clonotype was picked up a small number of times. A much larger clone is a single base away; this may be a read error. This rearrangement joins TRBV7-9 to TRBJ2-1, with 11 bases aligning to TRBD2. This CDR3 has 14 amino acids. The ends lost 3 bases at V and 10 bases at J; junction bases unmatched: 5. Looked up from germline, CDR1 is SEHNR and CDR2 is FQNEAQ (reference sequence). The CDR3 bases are TGTGCCAGCAGCTTTAGCGGGGGGGCCGAAGAGCAGTTCTTC. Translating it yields CASSFSGGAEEQFF.

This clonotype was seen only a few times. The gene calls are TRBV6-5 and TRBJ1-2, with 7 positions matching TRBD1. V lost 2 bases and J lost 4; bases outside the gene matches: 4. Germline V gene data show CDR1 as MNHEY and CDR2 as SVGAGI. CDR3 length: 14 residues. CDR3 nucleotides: TGTGCCAGCAGTTACGGACAGGACAGCTATGGCTACACCTTC. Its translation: CASSYGQDSYGYTF.